This T cell receptor (beta chain) was sequenced for a study of shared clonotypes between healthy human individuals. Study-wide results and limits: Donors were few, which limited the genetic and exposure-history diversity represented. An effect of sequencing depth on clonotype sharing among donors was expected.

The sample holds a few counts of this clone. What it recognizes is unknown. Donors included only healthy HIV-negative adults lacking recent acute infections or vaccinations. CDR3 size: 13 residues. The ends were cut back, 4 bases at V and 0 bases at J, with 7 bases in the middle. Germline values: CDR1 KGHSH, CDR2 LQKENI. Approximately 32,000 T cell genomes, or approximately 280 ng DNA, went into unsorted PBMC replicate PCRs. The protocol was immunoSEQ multiplex PCR, while the TCRdb copy is restricted to in-frame clones and leaves out a portion. The sample lists 450,000 to 500,000 clones, approximately 80% seen once, with 12% in the top ten.

Sequencing used PBMCs. This sequence joins TRBV18 and TRBJ2-7; TRBD1 might be the D (6 bases). This TCR derives from a woman aged 40 to 49 in good health. Some clones in this sample may be carry-over from other donors' samples. The CDR3 loop is CASSQGVSYEQYF. The CDR3, as DNA: TGTGCCAGCTCACAGGGGGTCTCCTACGAGCAGTACTTC.